Below, 6 T cell receptor beta chains from the same sample are listed, as sequenced in a study of T cells expressing NK-cell markers. TCRdb reprocessed the 5' RACE reads, with one entry per CDR3 protein and no DNA. Its clone listing holds roughly 390,000 distinct CDR3 sequences. The sample consisted of blood T cells: a sorted CD56 or NKG2C T cell subset, CD4+ or CD8+ T cells, or bulk PBMC T cells (not recorded which). The receptors come from a man aged 18 to 70 in good health.

The V and J genes are TRBV5-6 and TRBJ2-4; TCRdb names TRBD1, which stays unverified in the absence of DNA. Germline CDR1 reads SGHDT; CDR2 reads YYEEEE. The CDR3 has 17 amino acids. The CDR3 sequence is CASSLASWGGAKNIQYF.

The rearrangement links TRBV27 to TRBJ2-6; TCRdb lists TRBD1, though no DNA is available to test this call. CDR3 length equals 19 residues. CDR1 and CDR2 from the germline V gene are MNHEY and SMNVEV (reference sequence). The CDR3 is CASSSTARGILTGANVLTF.

The CDR3 sequence is CASSYSASSGGASEQFF. The chain uses TRBV6-5 and TRBJ2-1; without DNA, the TCRdb call of TRBD2 cannot be checked. This CDR3 comprises 17 residues. The germline V gene has CDR1 MNHEY and CDR2 SVGAGI.

The rearrangement joins TRBV10-3 to TRBJ2-4; the TCRdb D gene call, TRBD2, has no DNA to confirm it. The CDR3 spans 17 residues. Germline assignment: CDR1 ENHRY and CDR2 SYGVKD. The CDR3 spells CAISESKAGGLKNIQYF.

This sequence joins TRBV6-1 and TRBJ1-6; the TCRdb call, TRBD1, lacks DNA for checking. The germline gives CDR1 MNHNS, CDR2 SASEGT. The CDR3 is 14 residues long. This chain's CDR3 is CASAWTGVDSPLHF.

The chain uses TRBV5-1 and TRBJ1-2. The CDR3 consists of 14 residues. CDR1 SGHRS and CDR2 YFSETQ come from the germline V gene. This chain's CDR3 is CASSRSQENYGYTF.